These 17 T cell receptor beta chains came from one sample sequenced in a study of T cells in localized non-small cell lung cancer. Profiled with immunoSEQ multiplex PCR; TCRdb holds only in-frame clones, not every one. The data show roughly 48,000 clones, about 80% seen once. This sample comprised peripheral blood, obtained before any cancer treatment. All receptors derive from a man aged 40 to 70 with stage I squamous cell lung carcinoma.

The rearrangement uses TRBV6-6 and TRBJ1-5; 8 bases line up with TRBD1. The CDR3 has 15 amino acids. The V gene end was trimmed by 6 bases and the J gene end by 5 bases; junction bases not matched to a gene: 9. In germline, CDR1 is MNHNY, CDR2 SVGAGI (reference sequence). The CDR3 DNA is TGTGCCAGCAGCCCGAACAGGGACAGGCATCAGCCCCAGCATTTT. Its protein product is CASSPNRDRHQPQHF.

This sequence joins TRBV5-4 and TRBJ2-2; D tentatively reads TRBD1 or TRBD2 (6 bases each). Trimming stripped 3 bases from V and 6 bases from J, with 12 bases between. The CDR3 is 14 residues long. Germline V gene lookup returns CDR1 SGHNT and CDR2 YYREEE (reference sequence). CDR3 coding DNA: TGTGCCAGCAGCTCACCGGGGGCCGCCGGGGAGCTGTTTTTT. Translated: CASSSPGAAGELFF.

The gene calls are TRBV28 and TRBJ2-5; tentatively, D is TRBD1 or TRBD2 (6 bases each). The V end lost 4 bases, the J end lost 1 base, and 19 bases lay between the germline ends. Germline V gene lookup returns CDR1 MDHEN and CDR2 SYDVKM. This CDR3 is built from 17 residues. The CDR3: CASSSLERGESQETQYF. The CDR3 nucleotides read TGTGCCAGCAGTTCCCTAGAGAGGGGGGAGAGCCAAGAGACCCAGTACTTC.

This chain connects TRBV7-9 to TRBJ1-5; TRBD1 might be the D (5 bases). The V and J ends lost 4 bases and 7 bases respectively, with 11 bases between them. Germline V gene sequence: CDR1 SEHNR, CDR2 FQNEAQ (reference sequence). The CDR3 consists of 13 residues. This CDR3 is CASSYQGGQPQHF. The CDR3 bases are TGTGCCAGCAGCTATCAGGGAGGCCAGCCCCAGCATTTT.

J is TRBJ2-3 and V is TRBV6-6; unclear D gene. Germline CDR1 reads MNHNY; CDR2 reads SVGAGI (reference sequence). The V end lost 4 bases, the J end lost 7 bases, and 9 bases lay between the germline ends. The CDR3 has 12 amino acids. The CDR3 loop is CASSSRLNTQYF. The CDR3 DNA reads as TGTGCCAGCAGTTCTCGACTTAATACGCAGTATTTT.

The rearrangement joins TRBV27 to TRBJ1-2, with D maybe TRBD1 (5 bases). The length of the CDR3 is 13 residues. V was trimmed by 8 bases and J by 7 bases, leaving 17 bases between them. The germline V gene has CDR1 MNHEY and CDR2 SMNVEV (reference sequence). DNA for the CDR3: TGTGCCAGCTCCACTAAGGGGAGGGTTGGCTACACCTTC. Its protein product is CASSTKGRVGYTF.

The chain has TRBV4-1 and TRBJ1-6, with TRBD1 identical over 8 bases. CDR1 is MGHRA, CDR2 YSYEKL, per germline. Unmatched junction bases numbered 14, after V lost 0 bases and J lost 10 bases. CDR3 length: 18 residues. In DNA form, the CDR3 reads TGCGCCAGCAGCCAAGATCGGGGGTCAGGACAGGGCTCATCACCCCTCCACTTT. It codes for CASSQDRGSGQGSSPLHF.

The chain employs TRBV18 and TRBJ1-3; D remains ambiguous. This CDR3 region has 16 residues. Germline assignment: CDR1 KGHSH and CDR2 LQKENI. V shed 6 bases and J shed 0 bases, with 15 bases lying between them. The CDR3 DNA sequence: TGTGCCAGCTCGCCTTTTGACACAAGCTCTGGAAACACCATATATTTT. This translates into CASSPFDTSSGNTIYF.

This chain joins TRBV28 and TRBJ2-1; D may be TRBD2 (5 bases). In germline, CDR1 is MDHEN, CDR2 SYDVKM. Trimming took off 6 bases at V and 4 bases at J, with 16 bases between the two ends. This CDR3 is 15 amino acids long. CDR3 residues: CASRVGISPYNEQFF. CDR3 in DNA: TGTGCCAGCAGGGTCGGGATATCCCCATACAATGAGCAGTTCTTC. Supplemented by reference TRBV28 and TRBJ2-1, the full variable domain reads DVKVTQSSRYLVKRTGEKVFLECVQDMDHENMFWYRQDPGLGLRLIYFSYDVKMKEKGDIPEGYSVSREKKERFSLILESASTNQTSMYLCASRVGISPYNEQFFGPGTRLTVL.

The J gene is TRBJ1-5, the V gene TRBV2; the D gene is possibly TRBD1 (5 bases). Germline V gene data show CDR1 as SNHLY and CDR2 as FYNNEI. Between the trimmed V and J ends, which lost 4 bases and 5 bases, there was a span of 9 bases. The CDR3 sequence is 13 residues long. This chain's CDR3 is CASSGTGDQPQHF. CDR3 nucleotides: TGTGCCAGCAGTGGGACGGGGGATCAGCCCCAGCATTTT.

The rearrangement uses TRBV5-1 and TRBJ2-2; weak D call: TRBD2 (6 bases). The CDR3 is made up of 15 amino acids. Trimming took off 5 bases at V and 0 bases at J, with 11 bases between the two ends. Germline-derived CDR1 and CDR2 are SGHRS and YFSETQ. CDR3 nucleotides: TGCGCCAGCAGGGAGGGCAACGCGAACACCGGGGAGCTGTTTTTT. Residues: CASREGNANTGELFF.

This clone was recorded once. The genes are TRBV7-8 and TRBJ2-2; TRBD2 agrees at 15 bases. After removal of 3 bases from V and 2 bases from J, the junction contained 4 bases not matched to a gene. This CDR3 is 18 amino acids long. Germline values: CDR1 SGHVS, CDR2 FQNEAQ. Written as DNA, the CDR3 is TGTGCCAGCAGCTTGGGACTAGCGGGGGGTATAAACACCGGGGAGCTGTTTTTT. Protein: CASSLGLAGGINTGELFF.

The chain links TRBV7-8 to TRBJ2-5; D may correspond to TRBD1 or TRBD2 (8 bases each). The V end was cut by 5 bases, the J end by 3 bases, with 31 bases between. The CDR3 loop spans 20 amino acids. The germline V gene encodes CDR1 SGHVS and CDR2 FQNEAQ. The DNA of the CDR3 is TGTGCCAGCAGCGCCGACAGGGGATTTTTGCGGGGGGCGACCGAAGAGACCCAGTACTTC. Translated: CASSADRGFLRGATEETQYF.

The chain is built from TRBV4-3 and TRBJ2-7; 7 bases align to TRBD2. The CDR3 runs to 15 residues. V was clipped by 2 bases and J by 2 bases; unmatched bases: 6. Germline-derived CDR1 and CDR2 are LGHNA and YSLEER. CDR3 nucleotide sequence: TGCGCCAGCAGCCAACTCACTAGCGCCGCCTACGAGCAGTACTTC. Encoded protein: CASSQLTSAAYEQYF.

The rearrangement uses TRBV6-1 and TRBJ1-4; no firm D call. CDR1 is MNHNS and CDR2 is SASEGT in the germline V gene. Trimming stripped 0 bases from V and 7 bases from J, with 9 bases between. The CDR3 spans 14 residues. CDR3 nucleotide sequence: TGTGCCAGCAGTGAAGCGGTACTAGGTGAAAAACTGTTTTTT. It translates to CASSEAVLGEKLFF.

The chain carries TRBV4-3 and TRBJ1-1; D remains unclear. V was pared by 1 base and J by 5 bases, with 14 bases between. Germline values: CDR1 LGHNA, CDR2 YSLEER. The CDR3 sequence is 15 residues long. DNA for the CDR3: TGCGCCAGCAGCCAAGTAGAAACCATGGTTACTGAAGCTTTCTTT. Encoded protein: CASSQVETMVTEAFF.

The V gene is TRBV29-1, the J gene TRBJ2-3, with D unresolved. CDR1 SQVTM and CDR2 ANQGSEA come from the germline V gene. The CDR3 has 13 amino acids. Trimming cost V 7 bases and J 2 bases, with 13 bases left between them. This chain's CDR3 is CSAPGELTDTQYF. As DNA, the CDR3 is TGCAGCGCACCCGGCGAGCTCACAGATACGCAGTATTTT.